The 8 T cell receptor beta chains presented below share a single source sample, sequenced in a study of technical replicates of blood from several donors (TCRdb year 2017). Libraries came from the immunoSEQ multiplex PCR assay. In its TCRdb copy, this immuneACCESS table keeps in-frame sequences only and misses some clones. Where compared with another copy, unresolved V genes explain less than half of these, and the others have no known cause. The sample profile shows roughly 48,000 clones; approximately 90% of them were found once. The ten largest account for 3.5% to 4.5% of the sample. What was sequenced was PBMCs. The receptors here all came from a human donor in good health. Some clones in this sample may be carry-over from other donors' samples.

This chain joins TRBV30 and TRBJ1-1; D not resolved. V was clipped by 2 bases and J by 1 base, with 8 bases between them. CDR1 GTSNPN and CDR2 SVGIG come from the germline V gene (reference sequence). This CDR3 has 13 amino acids. The CDR3 here is CAWSRLGNTEAFF. The CDR3 nucleotides read TGTGCCTGGAGTCGACTGGGGAACACTGAAGCTTTCTTT.

V usage is TRBV2 and J usage is TRBJ2-7; tentatively, D is TRBD2 (6 bases). Germline CDR1 is SNHLY and CDR2 is FYNNEI. The V and J ends lost 0 bases and 3 bases respectively, with 18 bases between them. The CDR3 runs 17 residues. The CDR3: CASSEAGLAGTDYEQYF. DNA for the CDR3: TGTGCCAGCAGTGAAGCGGGGCTGGCCGGGACTGACTACGAGCAGTACTTC.

This chain uses TRBV10-3 with TRBJ1-1; 12 bases are shared with TRBD1. With 10 bases clipped from V and 1 base from J, the junction kept 4 bases outside the gene matches. This CDR3 has 14 residues. Germline CDR1 reads ENHRY; CDR2 reads SYGVKD. The CDR3 is CATGDRGQNTEAFF. Written as DNA, the CDR3 is TGTGCCACTGGGGACAGGGGGCAGAACACTGAAGCTTTCTTT.

The CDR3 DNA sequence: TGTGCCAGCAGCTTGGCGGGGGGGGCTGGCGAGCAGTACTTC. Its protein product is CASSLAGGAGEQYF. The V and J genes are TRBV5-6 and TRBJ2-7, with TRBD2 matching over 8 bases. The V and J ends lost 0 bases and 6 bases, in that order; junction bases with no gene match: 5. CDR1 is SGHDT and CDR2 is YYEEEE in the germline V gene. The CDR3 sequence is 14 residues long.

The V and J genes are TRBV25-1 and TRBJ2-7; a possible D gene is TRBD1 (5 bases). V gave up 10 bases and J gave up 3 bases, with 16 bases separating them. CDR1 and CDR2 (germline): MGHDK, SYGVNS. The CDR3 loop spans 13 amino acids. The CDR3 DNA is TGTGCCACCTCCCTACAGGCCGACTACGAGCAGTACTTC. Translated: CATSLQADYEQYF.

J is TRBJ2-3 and V is TRBV7-3; TRBD2 agrees at 11 bases. There are 16 residues in the CDR3. V dropped 6 bases and J dropped 1; count of bases not matched to a gene: 6. Germline V gene sequence: CDR1 SGHTA, CDR2 FQGTGA. The CDR3 region has the DNA TGTGCCAGCAGTCCATCTAGCGGGGGGCGCACAGATACGCAGTATTTT. Translation: CASSPSSGGRTDTQYF.

The V call is TRBV4-2, the J call TRBJ1-4; D is unresolved. The CDR3 is made up of 14 amino acids. The V end lost 7 bases, the J end lost 7 bases, and 16 bases lay between the germline ends. CDR1 and CDR2 (germline): LGHNA, YNFKEQ. The CDR3 here is CASNSPGNGEKLFF. CDR3 coding DNA: TGTGCCAGCAACTCTCCGGGGAACGGTGAAAAACTGTTTTTT.

V gene TRBV10-3 combines with J gene TRBJ2-3, with a possible D match to TRBD2 (5 bases). The CDR3 runs 16 residues. Trimming took 1 base from V and 2 from J, leaving 13 bases between them. CDR1 is ENHRY and CDR2 is SYGVKD in the germline V gene. Here the CDR3 reads CAISELGSRNTDTQYF. CDR3 sequence (DNA): TGTGCCATCAGTGAGTTGGGGAGTAGGAACACAGATACGCAGTATTTT.